This is a list of T cell receptor beta chains from one sample in a study of cytotoxic CD8 clonotypes in ibrutinib-treated CLL. The protocol was immunoSEQ multiplex PCR, while the TCRdb copy is restricted to in-frame clones and leaves out a portion. The sample holds 330,000 or so clones; about 64% are singletons and the top ten take just under 6.5%. The sample consisted of PBMCs, taken after 36 months of ibrutinib treatment. The receptors shown here come from a human donor with chronic lymphocytic leukemia. Both conserved end residues are part of each CDR3. The D gene is left open where the match is weak. Size tells how often a clone was seen (once, few, many) or the class of an expanded clone, and some rows leave it out.

TRBD1,TRBJ1-4,TRBV9,-,CASSTRTGPNEKLFF,TGTGCCAGCAGCACCCGGACAGGGCCCAATGAAAAACTGTTTTTT
-,TRBJ2-7,TRBV28,few,CASRAGPYYEQYF,TGTGCCAGCAGGGCGGGCCCTTACTACGAGCAGTACTTC
-,TRBJ2-1,TRBV20-1,-,CSAISGFEQFF,TGCAGTGCCATTAGCGGTTTCGAGCAGTTCTTC
-,TRBJ2-7,TRBV5-6,-,CASSVPGVGRDEQYF,TGTGCCAGCAGCGTCCCTGGGGTGGGCAGGGACGAGCAGTACTTC
-,TRBJ1-3,TRBV14,-,CASSHLLGSGNTIYF,TGTGCCAGCAGCCATTTGTTGGGTTCAGGAAACACCATATATTTT
-,TRBJ2-5,TRBV5-4,-,CASSLSGGGTETQYF,TGTGCCAGCAGCTTATCGGGTGGGGGGACGGAGACCCAGTACTTC
-,TRBJ2-7,TRBV5-4,-,CASSVGGRYEQYF,TGTGCCAGCAGCGTGGGGGGGCGTTACGAGCAGTACTTC
-,TRBJ1-2,TRBV6-5,-,CASSYSTISGYGYTF,TGTGCCAGCAGTTACTCGACAATCAGCGGGTATGGCTACACCTTC
-,TRBJ1-1,TRBV5-6,-,CASTSWGNTEAFF,TGTGCCAGCACCTCGTGGGGGAACACTGAAGCTTTCTTT
-,TRBJ1-2,TRBV11-2,few,CASSLEVNYGYTF,TGTGCCAGCAGCTTAGAAGTGAACTATGGCTACACCTTC
-,TRBJ1-4,TRBV4-1,-,CASSSVGGGEKLFF,TGCGCCAGCAGCTCAGTTGGGGGAGGTGAAAAACTGTTTTTT
TRBD1,TRBJ2-7,TRBV6-5,-,CASTRDRGLTYEQYF,TGTGCCAGCACCAGAGACAGGGGGCTAACCTACGAGCAGTACTTC
-,TRBJ1-2,TRBV27,-,CASSDNNYGYTF,TGTGCCAGCAGTGACAATAACTATGGCTACACCTTC
-,TRBJ2-1,TRBV9,-,CASSVDIALSSYNEQFF,TGTGCCAGCAGCGTGGATATAGCGTTAAGCTCCTACAATGAGCAGTTCTTC
-,TRBJ2-7,TRBV7-9,-,CASSLARRFEQYF,TGTGCCAGCAGCTTAGCGCGCCGCTTCGAGCAGTACTTC
-,TRBJ1-6,TRBV27,-,CASSFGGAPNSPLHF,TGTGCCAGCAGTTTTGGGGGGGCACCAAATTCACCCCTCCACTTT
-,TRBJ1-2,TRBV6-6,-,CASSYATGIFGYGYTF,TGTGCCAGCAGTTACGCAACAGGGATTTTTGGCTATGGCTACACCTTC
-,TRBJ1-5,TRBV4-1,few,CASSPDLVVLNQPQHF,TGCGCCAGCAGCCCTGATCTAGTGGTACTCAATCAGCCCCAGCATTTT
-,TRBJ1-1,TRBV5-1,-,CASSLVGLTATEAFF,TGCGCCAGCAGCTTGGTGGGCCTAACGGCTACTGAAGCTTTCTTT
TRBD1,TRBJ1-1,TRBV29-1,-,CSVEMGQGASNTEAFF,TGCAGCGTTGAGATGGGACAGGGGGCGTCGAACACTGAAGCTTTCTTT
TRBD1,TRBJ2-5,TRBV7-6,-,CASSRTGSVSETQYF,TGTGCCAGCAGCCGGACAGGGTCCGTAAGTGAGACCCAGTACTTC
-,TRBJ2-2,TRBV7-3,-,CASSLEGAGELFF,TGTGCCAGCAGCTTAGAAGGGGCCGGGGAGCTGTTTTTT
TRBD1,TRBJ1-2,TRBV28,-,CASSLGLDRVEGYTF,TGTGCCAGCAGTTTAGGACTCGACAGGGTGGAGGGCTACACCTTC
-,TRBJ2-3,TRBV5-1,-,CASRSREADTQYF,TGCGCCAGCAGGTCGAGGGAGGCAGATACGCAGTATTTT
TRBD2,TRBJ2-5,TRBV4-3,-,CASSQGTGGPRVQYF,TGCGCCAGCAGCCAAGGAACGGGAGGGCCGAGGGTCCAGTACTTC
-,TRBJ2-2,TRBV11-3,-,CASSLAMAGELFF,TGTGCCAGCAGCTTAGCTATGGCCGGGGAGCTGTTTTTT
-,TRBJ1-3,TRBV18,-,CASSPGNTIYF,TGTGCCAGCTCACCGGGAAACACCATATATTTT
-,TRBJ2-1,TRBV7-9,-,CASSRPGTEQFF,TGTGCCAGCAGCAGACCGGGGACTGAGCAGTTCTTC
TRBD2,TRBJ2-3,TRBV11-1,few,CASSRTGTTGDTQYF,TGTGCCAGCAGCCGAACCGGGACTACTGGAGATACGCAGTATTTT
-,TRBJ2-3,TRBV29-1,-,CSVGKGGTDTQYF,TGCAGCGTTGGCAAGGGAGGCACAGATACGCAGTATTTT
TRBD2,TRBJ2-1,TRBV6-4,few,CASSYSGTSNEQFF,TGTGCCAGCAGTTACTCCGGGACTAGCAATGAGCAGTTCTTC
TRBD1,TRBJ1-1,TRBV13,-,CASSLTGYTEAFF,TGTGCCAGCAGCCTGACAGGGTACACTGAAGCTTTCTTT
TRBD1,TRBJ2-7,TRBV4-1,-,CASSQGTGSDYEQYF,TGCGCCAGCAGCCAAGGGACAGGGTCGGACTACGAGCAGTACTTC